This TCR beta chain stems from a study of blood T cell repertoires in COVID-19. Study background: Acute-phase and convalescent COVID-19 samples originated in the United States, Italy and Spain.

The data were produced by immunoSEQ multiplex PCR, yet TCRdb's version contains in-frame clones alone and is incomplete. This sample yields approximately 240,000 clones, of which 85% to 90% are seen a single time; about 3% belongs to the top ten. The length of the CDR3 is 15 residues. V was clipped by 3 bases and J by 0 bases; unmatched bases: 4. The germline V gene encodes CDR1 MNHNS and CDR2 SASEGT. The rearrangement links TRBV6-1 to TRBJ1-1, with 7 nucleotides matching TRBD1. Material for sequencing was PBMCs or T cells enriched from blood (not recorded which). This clonotype was sampled from a woman between 18 and 30 years old in a cohort exposed to, infected with or recovered from COVID-19 (not recorded which). CDR3 amino acids: CASSEGQIMNTEAFF. The CDR3 DNA sequence: TGTGCCAGCAGTGAGGGACAGATCATGAACACTGAAGCTTTCTTT.